Each of the 22 T cell receptor beta chains below was sequenced from the same sample in a study of blood T cell repertoires in COVID-19. Produced via immunoSEQ multiplex PCR; TCRdb's table is partial and in-frame only. The repertoire holds over 250,000 clones, with 70% to 75% as singletons. Sample: peripheral blood. Receptors were obtained from a woman older than 75 with acute or convalescent COVID-19.

This clone was detected a few times. The CDR3 here is CASSSLAGIHTGELFF. In DNA, the CDR3 is TGTGCCAGCAGCAGTCTAGCGGGGATACACACCGGGGAGCTGTTTTTT. This sequence joins TRBV7-9 and TRBJ2-2; 9 bases match TRBD2. The germline CDR1 and CDR2 sequences are SEHNR and FQNEAQ (reference sequence). The CDR3 is 16 residues long. Germline trimming cut 5 bases from V and 3 bases from J; bases unmatched to any gene: 7.

The chain uses TRBV28 and TRBJ2-1; TRBD2 matches 11 bases. CDR3 length: 15 residues. Germline CDR1 and CDR2: MDHEN and SYDVKM. J lost 8 bases, V lost 6 bases, and 9 bases had no gene match. The CDR3 spells CASRVAGGGKDEQFF. The CDR3 DNA reads TGTGCCAGCAGAGTAGCGGGAGGGGGCAAGGATGAGCAGTTCTTC.

The chain carries TRBV5-6 and TRBJ2-2; 7 bases agree with TRBD1. J gave up 7 bases and V 4 bases, and 10 bases lay outside the gene matches. Germline lookup yields CDR1 SGHDT and CDR2 YYEEEE. This CDR3 has 15 amino acids. DNA for the CDR3: TGTGCCAGCAGCCCGAGGGGGCAGGAAGGCGGGGAGCTGTTTTTT. Residues: CASSPRGQEGGELFF.

This sequence joins TRBV18 and TRBJ2-7; 11 nucleotides agree with TRBD1. The CDR3 spans 13 residues. Trimming removed 3 bases from V and 6 bases from J; junction bases left unmatched: 1. CDR1 and CDR2 (germline): KGHSH, LQKENI. This CDR3 reads CASSPGTGGEQYF. DNA of the CDR3: TGTGCCAGCTCACCCGGGACAGGGGGCGAGCAGTACTTC. Supplemented by reference TRBV18 and TRBJ2-7, the full variable domain reads NAGVMQNPRHLVRRRGQEARLRCSPMKGHSHVYWYRQLPEEGLKFMVYLQKENIIDESGMPKERFSAEFPKEGPSILRIQQVVRGDSAAYFCASSPGTGGEQYFGPGTRLTVT.

V and J are TRBV9 and TRBJ1-3; no firm D call. Trimming removed 2 bases at V and 0 bases at J, with 12 bases between. The V gene's germline CDR1 is SGDLS and CDR2 YYNGEE. The CDR3 spans 16 residues. The CDR3 nucleotides read TGTGCCAGCAGCGTGACAAGACATAGCTCTGGAAACACCATATATTTT. This encodes CASSVTRHSSGNTIYF.

The chain joins TRBV19 to TRBJ1-5; D unresolved. V dropped 3 bases and J dropped 4 bases, with 10 bases sitting between them. Per germline, CDR1 LNHDA and CDR2 SQIVND (reference sequence). This CDR3 has 14 amino acids. The CDR3 loop is CASSMPGENQPQHF. CDR3 bases: TGTGCCAGTAGTATGCCCGGGGAAAATCAGCCCCAGCATTTT.

CDR3 coding DNA: TGCAGTCCAGCGGGGAATGAGCAGTTCTTC. This codes for CSPAGNEQFF. The chain is built from TRBV20-1 and TRBJ2-1, with 7 bases matching TRBD2. CDR1 is DFQATT, CDR2 SNEGSKA, per germline (reference sequence). V was clipped by 8 bases and J by 7 bases; unmatched bases: 2. The CDR3 contains 10 residues.

The rearrangement uses TRBV15 and TRBJ2-4, with 7 nucleotides matching TRBD2. The CDR3 totals 16 residues. Trimming at V came to 8 bases and at J to 7 bases, leaving 17 bases not matched to a gene. Germline V lookup: CDR1 LNHNV, CDR2 YYDKDF (reference sequence). The CDR3 DNA follows: TGTGCCACCGGCCGGGGCGGGAGAGGATCGGGGAACATTCAGTACTTC. Residues: CATGRGGRGSGNIQYF. The full variable domain, its missing parts supplied by reference TRBV15 and TRBJ2-4, is DAMVIQNPRYQVTQFGKPVTLSCSQTLNHNVMYWYQQKSSQAPKLLFHYYDKDFNNEADTPDNFQSRRPNTSFCFLDIRSPGLGDTAMYLCATGRGGRGSGNIQYFGAGTRLSVL.

The chain is built from TRBV6-1 and TRBJ1-3, with TRBD1 identical over 7 bases. V trimming: 3 bases; J trimming: 5 bases; junction bases outside the gene matches: 7. Germline lookup yields CDR1 MNHNS and CDR2 SASEGT. The length of the CDR3 is 15 residues. In DNA form, the CDR3 reads TGTGCCAGCAGTGACCCCGACAGGGTTAGAAACACCATATATTTT. As protein: CASSDPDRVRNTIYF.

The rearrangement uses TRBV19 and TRBJ2-7; 7 bases match TRBD1. CDR1 LNHDA and CDR2 SQIVND come from the germline V gene (reference sequence). Trimming at V came to 6 bases and at J to 0 bases, leaving 2 bases not matched to a gene. The length of the CDR3 is 13 residues. This CDR3 reads CASRGQFSYEQYF. Written as DNA, the CDR3 is TGTGCCAGTAGGGGACAGTTCTCCTACGAGCAGTACTTC.

The rearrangement joins TRBV11-2 to TRBJ1-3; unclear D gene. The CDR3 sequence is 13 residues long. CDR1 is SGHAT, CDR2 FQNNGV, per germline. V was cut by 1 base and J by 2 bases, with 3 bases left in between. This chain's CDR3 is CASSLGTGNTIYF. In DNA form, the CDR3 reads TGTGCCAGCAGCTTAGGTACTGGAAACACCATATATTTT.

This clone was detected once. The chain carries TRBV7-2 and TRBJ1-5; D is undetermined. The CDR3 extends over 15 amino acids. Germline values: CDR1 SGHTA, CDR2 FQGNSA. With 1 base removed from V and 1 base from J, the gap between germline ends came to 8 bases. The CDR3: CASSLDGGSNQPQHF. CDR3 in DNA: TGTGCCAGCAGCTTAGATGGCGGGAGCAATCAGCCCCAGCATTTT.

The rearrangement uses TRBV5-1 and TRBJ2-2; the match to TRBD1 covers 7 bases. The V and J ends lost 3 bases and 5 bases, in that order; junction bases with no gene match: 7. Germline V gene lookup returns CDR1 SGHRS and CDR2 YFSETQ. This CDR3 region has 15 residues. CDR3 residues: CASSSTGVQTGELFF. The CDR3 DNA follows: TGCGCCAGCAGCTCTACAGGGGTTCAGACCGGGGAGCTGTTTTTT.

About this clone itself: One junction end disagrees with the germline gene, perhaps due to a read error. The rearrangement joins TRBV4-1 to TRBJ1-5, with 9 bases matching TRBD1. Germline V gene lookup returns CDR1 MGHRA and CDR2 YSYEKL. CDR3 length: 15 residues. The CDR3 loop reads CASNQVTGGSQPQHF. The DNA of the CDR3 is TGCGCCAGCAACCAAGTAACAGGGGGCAGTCAGCCCCAGCATTTT.

This rearrangement joins TRBV19 to TRBJ1-5; D may be TRBD1 (6 bases). V lost 6 bases and J lost 0, with 27 bases in between. The germline V gene has CDR1 LNHDA and CDR2 SQIVND (reference sequence). CDR3 length: 20 residues. CDR3 bases: TGTGCCAGTAGCCGAGGGGGAAAGTCGCAATTCCAGAATAGCAATCAGCCCCAGCATTTT. Translation: CASSRGGKSQFQNSNQPQHF.

The DNA of the CDR3 is TGTGCCAGTAGTATCGGTGCCAATCAGCCCCAGCATTTT. It translates to CASSIGANQPQHF. The chain couples TRBV19 to TRBJ1-5; no clear D. Germline lookup yields CDR1 LNHDA and CDR2 SQIVND (reference sequence). Trimming took off 3 bases at V and 3 bases at J, with 6 bases between the two ends. The CDR3 runs 13 residues.

This rearrangement joins TRBV4-1 to TRBJ1-5, with D tentatively TRBD1 (5 bases). V lost 6 bases and J lost 3, with 21 bases in between. Germline CDR1 and CDR2: MGHRA and YSYEKL. CDR3 length equals 17 residues. The CDR3, as DNA: TGCGCCAGCAGTTCCGGGGGTCCCCGAACCCCCAATCAGCCCCAGCATTTT. It translates to CASSSGGPRTPNQPQHF.

V is TRBV4-3 and J is TRBJ1-5; 7 nucleotides line up with TRBD1. V dropped 0 bases and J dropped 7; count of bases not matched to a gene: 6. This CDR3 spans 15 amino acids. Germline V gives CDR1 LGHNA, CDR2 YSLEER. CDR3: CASSQDRGGGQPQHF. DNA of the CDR3: TGCGCCAGCAGCCAAGATAGAGGGGGCGGGCAGCCCCAGCATTTT.

The chain links TRBV6-5 to TRBJ1-6, with D unresolved. This CDR3 has 12 residues. Germline CDR1 reads MNHEY; CDR2 reads SVGAGI. V was trimmed by 8 bases and J by 9 bases, leaving 11 bases between them. The chain's CDR3 is CASGFGSSPLHF. DNA of the CDR3: TGTGCCAGCGGTTTTGGGAGTTCACCCCTCCACTTT.

This chain connects TRBV25-1 to TRBJ2-5; 9 nucleotides agree with TRBD1. V was pared by 3 bases and J by 5 bases, with 13 bases of the junction left unmatched. Germline loops: CDR1 MGHDK, CDR2 SYGVNS. This CDR3 has 17 residues. The CDR3 sequence: CASSENSPGTGKETQYF. The CDR3, as DNA: TGTGCCAGCAGTGAGAACTCCCCCGGGACAGGGAAGGAGACCCAGTACTTC.

The genes are TRBV2 and TRBJ1-4; 9 nucleotides agree with TRBD1. Germline-derived CDR1 and CDR2 are SNHLY and FYNNEI. This CDR3 region has 15 residues. The V and J ends lost 4 bases and 10 bases, in that order; junction bases with no gene match: 10. CDR3 DNA sequence: TGTGCCAGCAGTGTACTGACAGGGGGGGGAGGAAAACTGTTTTTT. It specifies CASSVLTGGGGKLFF. The full variable domain, with the rest looked up from reference TRBV2 and TRBJ1-4, is EPEVTQTPSHQVTQMGQEVILRCVPISNHLYFYWYRQILGQKVEFLVSFYNNEISEKSEIFDDQFSVERPDGSNFTLKIRSTKLEDSAMYFCASSVLTGGGGKLFFGSGTQLSVL.

In this sample, this clone turned up a few times. V and J are TRBV5-4 and TRBJ2-7; D is possibly TRBD1 (5 bases). CDR1 and CDR2 (germline): SGHNT, YYREEE (reference sequence). The CDR3 sequence is 15 residues long. Trimming shortened V by 4 bases and J by 4 bases, and 18 bases separated the two germline ends. The CDR3 spells CASSPGGQRVYEQYF. The CDR3 coding sequence is TGTGCCAGCAGCCCGGGCGGACAACGTGTATACGAGCAGTACTTC.